The 13 T cell receptor beta chains given below trace back to one sample, sequenced in a study of blood T cells in healthy people across ages. Combining a sample-barcoded 5' primer with a J-beta primer mix, a second PCR ran for 7 to 11 cycles. TCRdb reprocessed the 5' RACE reads with MiXCR, giving one entry per CDR3 protein. The data hold about 1.8 million distinct CDR3 sequences, with roughly 49% observed a single time. Sequenced material: blood. These receptor sequences come from a middle-aged woman in good health.

This clonotype appeared a single time. The genes are TRBV6-2 or TRBV6-3 and TRBJ2-3; TRBD2 agrees at 8 bases. The ends lost 2 bases at V and 0 bases at J; junction bases unmatched: 16. Germline CDR1 reads MNHEY; CDR2 reads SVGEGT. The CDR3 has 20 amino acids. The CDR3 reads CASSYPTGAGGPSSTDTQYF. The CDR3 nucleotides read TGTGCCAGCAGTTACCCGACGGGCGCGGGGGGCCCCTCGAGCACAGATACGCAGTATTTT.

This clonotype was picked up a small number of times. The rearrangement uses TRBV5-1 and TRBJ2-3; the D call may be TRBD1 or TRBD2 (5 bases each). Trimming pared 4 bases from V and 6 bases from J, leaving 24 bases between. The length of the CDR3 is 17 residues. The V gene's germline CDR1 is SGHRS and CDR2 YFSETQ. CDR3 loop: CASSPPGATLRIDTQYF. DNA for the CDR3: TGCGCCAGCAGCCCCCCCGGGGCCACCCTTAGGATTGATACGCAGTATTTT.

This clonotype was seen ten or more times. The chain employs TRBV12-3 or TRBV12-4 and TRBJ2-5; D is ambiguous. CDR3 length: 11 residues. V was trimmed by 6 bases and J by 4 bases, leaving 6 bases between them. CDR3 in amino acids: CASSLSETQYF. CDR3 DNA: TGTGCCAGCAGCTTATCAGAGACCCAGTACTTC.

This clonotype has just a few counts. This chain uses TRBV6-5 with TRBJ1-4; 9 bases map to TRBD1. Trimming at V came to 8 bases and at J to 11 bases, leaving 6 bases not matched to a gene. Germline V gene data show CDR1 as MNHEY and CDR2 as SVGAGI. This CDR3 region has 12 residues. The CDR3 region has the DNA TGTGCCAGCGGCCCGGGACAGGGTAAACTGTTTTTT. It is translated as CASGPGQGKLFF.

This clonotype appeared a few times. V usage is TRBV28 and J usage is TRBJ2-3; 10 nucleotides line up with TRBD2. Trimming removed 5 bases from V and 2 bases from J; junction bases left unmatched: 10. Germline CDR1 reads MDHEN; CDR2 reads SYDVKM. This CDR3 region has 17 residues. The CDR3 nucleotides are TGTGCCAGCAGTCCTTCGGCTCTAGCGGGGGACACAGATACGCAGTATTTT. Translating gives CASSPSALAGDTDTQYF.

The chain uses TRBV15 and TRBJ2-5, with TRBD2 identical over 8 bases. The germline V gene encodes CDR1 LNHNV and CDR2 YYDKDF (reference sequence). The CDR3 has 18 residues. J was trimmed by 11 bases and V by 0 bases; bases with no gene match: 20. The CDR3 sequence: CATSRDRTSRLLSNEQYF. Here the CDR3 DNA reads TGTGCCACCAGCAGAGATAGGACTAGCCGGTTGTTATCGAATGAGCAGTACTTC.

J is TRBJ1-2 and V is TRBV5-1, with 7 bases fitting TRBD1. The V gene end was trimmed by 3 bases and the J gene end by 8 bases; junction bases not matched to a gene: 13. Per germline, CDR1 SGHRS and CDR2 YFSETQ. The CDR3 has 15 residues. The CDR3 spells CASSWQGVGTTGYTF. DNA of the CDR3: TGCGCCAGCAGCTGGCAGGGGGTGGGGACCACCGGCTACACCTTC.

Here the CDR3 DNA reads TGCAGTGCTACGGGGACCCCGTGGGAGCAGTACTTC. Its translation is CSATGTPWEQYF. This rearrangement joins TRBV20-1 to TRBJ2-7; D possibly matches TRBD1 or TRBD2 (5 bases each). V was clipped by 4 bases and J by 7 bases, with 14 bases between them. This CDR3 has 12 amino acids. Looked up from germline, CDR1 is DFQATT and CDR2 is SNEGSKA (reference sequence).

The chain couples TRBV4-2 to TRBJ2-3; D is possibly TRBD2 (6 bases). V dropped 0 bases and J dropped 0 bases, with 13 bases sitting between them. The CDR3 runs 17 residues. Germline V gives CDR1 LGHNA, CDR2 YNFKEQ. The CDR3 DNA sequence: TGTGCCAGCAGCCAAGATCGTAGTGGGACTAGCACAGATACGCAGTATTTT. Its protein product is CASSQDRSGTSTDTQYF.

About this clonotype: One junction end does not reproduce the germline sequence, and a read error may be involved. J is TRBJ2-7 and V is TRBV7-2; D could derive from TRBD1 or TRBD2 (5 bases each). The J call may be wrong; the DNA end is better matched by TRBJ2-5. The CDR3 length is 14 residues. CDR1 and CDR2 from the germline V gene are SGHTA and FQGNSA. For the CDR3, the DNA is TGTGCCAACAGCTCCGATGGGGGTGTAGGGACCCAGTACTTC. This translates into CANSSDGGVGTQYF.

V usage is TRBV6-5 and J usage is TRBJ1-4, with 7 bases lining up with TRBD1. V trimming: 2 bases; J trimming: 8 bases; junction bases outside the gene matches: 5. The CDR3 is made up of 14 amino acids. Germline V gene data show CDR1 as MNHEY and CDR2 as SVGAGI. In DNA, the CDR3 is TGTGCCAGCAGTTACGAGAGGGGGCGGGAAAAACTGTTTTTT. Translation: CASSYERGREKLFF.

The chain links TRBV20-1 to TRBJ2-1; 9 positions agree with TRBD1. Germline CDR1 is DFQATT and CDR2 is SNEGSKA (reference sequence). This CDR3 comprises 14 residues. V gave up 3 bases and J gave up 2 bases; unmatched junction bases: 2. As DNA, the CDR3 is TGCAGTGCTAGCTACAGGGGGCCCTACAATGAGCAGTTCTTC. Its translation is CSASYRGPYNEQFF.

This rearrangement joins TRBV20-1 to TRBJ2-3, with TRBD2 matching 12 bases. V was pared by 6 bases and J by 2 bases, with 6 bases of the junction left unmatched. In germline, CDR1 is DFQATT, CDR2 SNEGSKA (reference sequence). This CDR3 spans 15 amino acids. The CDR3 loop is CSARLAGVLTDTQYF. The CDR3, as DNA: TGCAGTGCCAGACTAGCGGGGGTCCTCACAGATACGCAGTATTTT.